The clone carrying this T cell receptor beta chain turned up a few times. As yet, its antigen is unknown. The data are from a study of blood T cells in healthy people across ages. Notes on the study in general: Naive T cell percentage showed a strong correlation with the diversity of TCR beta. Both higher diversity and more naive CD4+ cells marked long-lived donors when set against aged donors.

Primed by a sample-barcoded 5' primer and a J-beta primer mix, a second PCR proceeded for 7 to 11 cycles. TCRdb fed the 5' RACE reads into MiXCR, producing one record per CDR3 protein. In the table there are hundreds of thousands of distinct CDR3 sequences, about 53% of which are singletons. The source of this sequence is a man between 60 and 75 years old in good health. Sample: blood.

CDR3 amino acids: CATSRERKAQETQYF. CDR3 in DNA: TGTGCCACCAGCAGGGAGCGGAAGGCCCAAGAGACCCAGTACTTC. This chain uses TRBV15 with TRBJ2-5; maybe TRBD2 (5 bases). The ends were cut back, 3 bases at V and 1 base at J, with 12 bases in the middle. In germline, CDR1 is LNHNV, CDR2 YYDKDF (reference sequence). The length of the CDR3 is 15 residues.